This TCR beta chain is drawn from a study of shared clonotypes between healthy human individuals. Replicate sorted-subset PCRs were loaded with around 200 ng DNA, about 30,000 T cell genomes. Profiling relied on immunoSEQ multiplex PCR, and the TCRdb table lists in-frame clones only, not all of them. The sample includes some 1,900,000 clones, about 95% of them seen just once. The naive CD8 population came from CD45RO-negative cells selected for CCR7, without terminally differentiated effector memory CD45RA+ cells. The study, taken as a whole, reports: Though the depth was large, rarefaction showed that sorted-subset sequencing was incomplete. Sampling involved blood alone; tissue repertoires likely differ.

Points on this clone: Its specificity is not known.

This clonotype was obtained from a man aged 18-30 years in good health. The sequencing sample was made of naive CD8+ T cells sorted from blood.

The CDR3 loop is CASDWGLWPYGYTF. The CDR3 DNA follows: TGTGCCAGCGACTGGGGACTGTGGCCCTATGGCTACACCTTC. The chain employs TRBV2 and TRBJ1-2, with D perhaps matching TRBD1 (5 bases). The germline CDR1 and CDR2 sequences are SNHLY and FYNNEI. Trimming took 8 bases from V and 4 from J, leaving 17 bases between them. The CDR3 sequence is 14 residues long.